This TCR beta chain is from a study of T cell responses to AZD1222 COVID-19 vaccine. Study-level points and caveats: All repertoire sampling was performed exclusively after the peak T cell response. Receipt of two AZD1222 doses was followed by a rise in Spike-specific TCR breadth and depth.

The CDR3 is 16 amino acids. The V segment lost 1 base and the J segment 4 bases; nucleotides outside the gene matches: 9. In germline, CDR1 is SGHDN, CDR2 FVKESK. Using immunoSEQ multiplex PCR, the repertoire was profiled, and TCRdb retains in-frame clones only, with some absent. Among some 54,000 clones listed, about 85% were seen once. This clone was observed once. What it binds is unknown. The TCR was taken from an adult in good health. The chain carries TRBV14 and TRBJ2-7; TRBD2 matches at 8 bases. Sequenced material: peripheral blood, taken on day 0 of AZD1222 vaccination. The CDR3 sequence is CASSQGTAGVFYEQYF. Written as DNA, the CDR3 is TGTGCCAGCAGCCAAGGGACAGCGGGGGTTTTTTACGAGCAGTACTTC.